The 2 T cell receptor beta chains presented below share a single source sample, sequenced in a study of beta chain features in type 1 diabetes. Expressed TCRB transcripts were sequenced, since all the RNA that had been isolated was reverse transcribed. Clones were read by immunoSEQ multiplex PCR, and TCRdb kept only the in-frame ones, dropping some. Of about 230,000 clones in the sample, 9.6% were seen once. Source material: naive CD4+ T cells from blood. The receptors stem from a woman aged 18-30 years in good health.

This clone was seen ten or more times. The rearrangement links TRBV7-9 to TRBJ1-1; weak D call: TRBD1 (6 bases). Germline assignment: CDR1 SEHNR and CDR2 FQNEAQ (reference sequence). This CDR3 region has 15 residues. V lost 5 bases and J lost 3, with 16 bases in between. The CDR3, as DNA: TGTGCCAGCAGCCCCGGACAGTATCTAGACACTGAAGCTTTCTTT. This gives the protein CASSPGQYLDTEAFF. Full variable domain (remainder filled in from reference TRBV7-9 and TRBJ1-1): DTGVSQNPRHKITKRGQNVTFRCDPISEHNRLYWYRQTLGQGPEFLTYFQNEAQLEKSRLLSDRFSAERPKGSFSTLEIQRTEQGDSAMYLCASSPGQYLDTEAFFGQGTRLTVV.

The table lists this clone with a few counts. The V and J genes are TRBV27 and TRBJ2-1; 10 bases are a match to TRBD2. The CDR3 has 15 residues. CDR1 is MNHEY and CDR2 is SMNVEV in the germline V gene (reference sequence). Trimming took 2 bases from V and 9 from J; bases not matched to a gene: 7. CDR3 loop: CASSLLAGERGEQFF. CDR3 nucleotides: TGTGCCAGCAGTTTACTAGCGGGAGAACGTGGTGAGCAGTTCTTC.